This TCR beta chain was captured in a study of blood T cell repertoires in COVID-19. For the study at large: In each case, the material was cDNA or gDNA derived from T cells, B-cell-depleted T cells, or PBMCs.

The germline V gene has CDR1 MNHEY and CDR2 SVGAGI. The CDR3 is 12 residues long. V was trimmed by 6 bases and J by 8 bases, leaving 11 bases between them. Using immunoSEQ multiplex PCR, the repertoire was profiled, and TCRdb retains in-frame clones only, with some absent. The sample consists of hundreds of thousands of clones, approximately 86% of them appearing once. The rearrangement joins TRBV6-5 to TRBJ2-1; D is unresolved. What was sequenced was peripheral blood. The receptor comes from a man in his sixties with acute or convalescent COVID-19. CDR3 DNA sequence: TGTGCCAGCAGCGCATCCCGGTATGAGCAGTTCTTC. Translation: CASSASRYEQFF.